These 16 T cell receptor beta chains share one sample of origin, sequenced in a study of blood T cells in healthy people across ages. Through a sample-barcoded 5' primer and a J-beta primer mix, a second PCR was run for roughly 6 to 11 cycles. TCRdb ran MiXCR on the 5' RACE reads and lists one entry per CDR3 protein. The data contain more than 650,000 distinct CDR3 sequences, about a fifth of them singletons. The sample consisted of blood. These receptors all stem from a man in his sixties or seventies in good health.

This clonotype turned up a few times. V gene TRBV11-2 combines with J gene TRBJ2-5, with D possibly matching TRBD1 (6 bases). The closer fit of TRBJ2-7 to the DNA end suggests the J call may be wrong. The CDR3 consists of 13 residues. Germline V gives CDR1 SGHAT, CDR2 FQNNGV. In nucleotides, the CDR3 is TGTGCCAGCAGCTTGGACAGCCCAAACGAGCAGTACGTC. Amino acid sequence: CASSLDSPNEQYV.

There are a few counts of this clonotype. The chain recombines TRBV10-3 with TRBJ2-5; D is ambiguous. V was shortened by 2 bases and J by 7 bases, with 14 bases between the two germline ends. The CDR3 length is 14 residues. The germline V gene has CDR1 ENHRY and CDR2 SYGVKD. CDR3 loop: CAISEAGAFGTQYF. The CDR3 coding sequence is TGTGCCATCAGTGAGGCAGGAGCTTTTGGGACCCAGTACTTC.

This clonotype was counted between two and nine times. The chain combines TRBV5-4 with TRBJ1-1; no firm D call. The CDR3 sequence is 14 residues long. Germline V gene data show CDR1 as SGHNT and CDR2 as YYREEE (reference sequence). Trimming shortened V by 0 bases and J by 5 bases, and 11 bases separated the two germline ends. CDR3 protein: CASSLVPSRTEAFF. The DNA for the CDR3 is TGTGCCAGCAGCTTGGTACCCAGTCGGACTGAAGCTTTCTTT. Together with reference TRBV5-4 and TRBJ1-1, the CDR3 gives the full variable domain: ETGVTQSPTHLIKTRGQQVTLRCSSQSGHNTVSWYQQALGQGPQFIFQYYREEENGRGNFPPRFSGLQFPNYSSELNVNALELDDSALYLCASSLVPSRTEAFFGQGTRLTVV.

The sample holds a few counts of this clonotype. This chain connects TRBV6-2 or TRBV6-3 to TRBJ2-1; 7 positions agree with TRBD2. This CDR3 spans 16 amino acids. With V trimmed by 7 bases and J by 1 base, 10 bases remained unmatched. The germline CDR1 and CDR2 sequences are MNHEY and SVGEGT. The CDR3 coding sequence is TGTGCCAGCATCGGCGGGGCTAGCGGATCCTACAATGAGCAGTTCTTC. Encoded protein: CASIGGASGSYNEQFF.

CDR3 DNA sequence: TGCGCCAGCAGCTTGTATGACTCTCGGCGAGGCTACACCTTC. Translation: CASSLYDSRRGYTF. The V gene is TRBV5-1, the J gene TRBJ1-2; D is unresolved. The CDR3 totals 14 residues. Trimming stripped 1 base from V and 8 bases from J, with 15 bases between. Germline V gene lookup returns CDR1 SGHRS and CDR2 YFSETQ.

The chain carries TRBV7-9 and TRBJ2-3; 7 bases are a match to TRBD2. The CDR3 is 15 residues long. With 5 bases clipped from V and 6 bases from J, the junction kept 11 bases outside the gene matches. Germline V gene data show CDR1 as SEHNR and CDR2 as FQNEAQ (reference sequence). CDR3 residues: CASSGRGRVSDTQYF. The CDR3 region has the DNA TGTGCCAGCAGCGGCCGGGGGAGGGTTTCGGATACGCAGTATTTT.

This chain uses TRBV18 with TRBJ2-2; D unresolved. The V and J ends lost 2 bases and 0 bases respectively, with 10 bases between them. In germline, CDR1 is KGHSH, CDR2 LQKENI. CDR3 size: 16 residues. The chain's CDR3 is CASSPDQPANTGELFF. CDR3 in DNA: TGTGCCAGCTCACCAGATCAGCCCGCGAACACCGGGGAGCTGTTTTTT.

Ten or more counts support this clonotype. The rearrangement links TRBV4-3 to TRBJ1-2; D not resolved. The CDR3 spans 15 residues. Trimming removed 0 bases from V and 0 bases from J, with 8 bases in between. Germline V lookup: CDR1 LGHNA, CDR2 YSLEER. The CDR3: CASSQEATSNYGYTF. The DNA of the CDR3 is TGCGCCAGCAGCCAAGAGGCAACCTCTAACTATGGCTACACCTTC.

This sequence joins TRBV7-2 and TRBJ2-7; 7 positions match TRBD1. Losses at the gene ends were 4 bases for V and 0 bases for J; bases not matched to a gene: 6. Germline V CDR1 and CDR2: SGHTA, FQGNSA. This CDR3 spans 15 amino acids. The CDR3 bases are TGTGCCAGCAGCTCCAGGGGGACGGGCTCCTACGAGCAGTACTTC. Its protein is CASSSRGTGSYEQYF.

In this sample, this clonotype turned up a few times. The chain employs TRBV11-2 and TRBJ2-3; tentatively, D is TRBD2 (6 bases). This CDR3 region has 16 residues. V was clipped by 2 bases and J by 0 bases, with 12 bases between them. Germline V CDR1 and CDR2: SGHAT, FQNNGV. CDR3 sequence: CASSLMGTQSTDTQYF. The CDR3 DNA follows: TGTGCCAGCAGCTTAATGGGGACTCAGAGCACAGATACGCAGTATTTT.

This clonotype is a singleton in its sample. The chain is built from TRBV12-3 or TRBV12-4 and TRBJ1-6; D is undetermined. The CDR3 extends over 14 amino acids. Between the trimmed V and J ends, which lost 4 bases and 6 bases, there was a span of 10 bases. The CDR3 nucleotides read TGTGCCAGCAGTTCCGGACTGATTAATTCACCCCTCCACTTT. As protein: CASSSGLINSPLHF.

This clonotype was counted ten times or more. V usage is TRBV12-3 or TRBV12-4 and J usage is TRBJ2-1, with 8 positions matching TRBD2. Trimming cost V 3 bases and J 9 bases; bases outside gene matches: 7. This CDR3 has 14 residues. In DNA, the CDR3 is TGTGCCAGCAGTTTTACGGGGGGGCCGAGTGAGCAGTTCTTC. Translating it yields CASSFTGGPSEQFF.

This clonotype occurred a few times. The V call is TRBV7-2, the J call TRBJ1-2; D might be TRBD1 (5 bases). This CDR3 contains 14 residues. CDR1 is SGHTA, CDR2 FQGNSA, per germline. The V end lost 5 bases, the J end lost 4 bases, and 14 bases lay between the germline ends. The CDR3 sequence is CASSGRVLSYGYTF. For the CDR3, the DNA is TGTGCCAGCAGCGGCAGGGTTCTTAGCTATGGCTACACCTTC.

V usage is TRBV10-3 and J usage is TRBJ2-3; D tentatively reads TRBD1 or TRBD2 (5 bases each). CDR3 size: 14 residues. The germline V gene encodes CDR1 ENHRY and CDR2 SYGVKD. Trimming removed 2 bases from V and 4 bases from J, with 10 bases in between. CDR3 region: CAISEGTRADTQYF. CDR3 coding DNA: TGTGCCATCAGTGAGGGGACGAGAGCAGATACGCAGTATTTT.

CDR3 amino acids: CASSLGGQTLPYEQYF. The CDR3, as DNA: TGTGCCAGCAGCTTGGGGGGACAGACTCTCCCCTACGAGCAGTACTTC. The chain employs TRBV7-2 and TRBJ2-7, with D perhaps TRBD1 (7 bases). This CDR3 comprises 16 residues. CDR1 is SGHTA, CDR2 FQGNSA, per germline. V shed 3 bases and J shed 2 bases, with 17 bases lying between them.

This clonotype showed up just a few times. The rearrangement uses TRBV7-9 and TRBJ2-3, with D perhaps TRBD2 (6 bases). Deletions cut 4 bases from V and 4 bases from J, with 15 bases between. The CDR3 loop spans 15 amino acids. Germline CDR1 and CDR2: SEHNR and FQNEAQ (reference sequence). The CDR3 DNA reads as TGTGCCAGCAGCTCGACTAGGGCAGCGGCAGATACGCAGTATTTT. Amino acids: CASSSTRAAADTQYF.